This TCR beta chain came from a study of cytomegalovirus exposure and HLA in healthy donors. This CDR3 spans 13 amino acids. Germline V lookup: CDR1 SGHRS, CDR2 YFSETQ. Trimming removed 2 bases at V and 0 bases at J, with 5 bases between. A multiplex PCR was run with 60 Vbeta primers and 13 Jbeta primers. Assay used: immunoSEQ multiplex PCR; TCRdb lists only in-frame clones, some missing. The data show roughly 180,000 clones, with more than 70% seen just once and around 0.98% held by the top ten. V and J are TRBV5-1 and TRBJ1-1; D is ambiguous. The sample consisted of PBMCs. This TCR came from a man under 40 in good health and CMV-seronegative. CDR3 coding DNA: TGCGCCAGCAGCTTTAATCTGAACACTGAAGCTTTCTTT. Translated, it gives CASSFNLNTEAFF.